This T cell receptor (beta chain) was documented in a study of blood T cell repertoires in COVID-19. At the level of the study: PBMCs, B-cell-depleted T cells, or T cells were the source of the cDNA or gDNA that made up the material.

Sequenced by immunoSEQ multiplex PCR; TCRdb stores in-frame clones only, minus some. The data hold 150,000 to 200,000 clones, with roughly 76% observed a single time. Those enrolled in Seattle joined during active infection and were followed longitudinally afterward. V was cut by 2 bases and J by 6 bases, with 7 bases left in between. Germline CDR1 is LGHNT and CDR2 is FRNRAP. This CDR3 region has 13 residues. The V gene is TRBV12-5, the J gene TRBJ2-2, with D hard to call. The receptor was isolated from a woman aged 40 to 50 with COVID-19, enrolled during active disease. The sequenced sample was peripheral blood. The CDR3 sequence is CASGLHQSGELFF. For the CDR3, the DNA is TGTGCTAGTGGTTTGCATCAGTCCGGGGAGCTGTTTTTT.